The TCR beta chain under discussion was sequenced for a study of T cells in women clearing cervical HPV infection. The protocol was immunoSEQ multiplex PCR, while the TCRdb copy is restricted to in-frame clones and leaves out a portion. The sample table includes tens of thousands of clones. The CDR3 has 13 amino acids. Trimming at V came to 5 bases and at J to 4 bases, leaving 3 bases not matched to a gene. Germline-derived CDR1 and CDR2 are PRHDT and FYEKMQ (reference sequence). A remark on this clone: The missing CDR3 end, 3 residues past where the read stops, is filled in from the germline J gene.

This clonotype originated in a woman aged 18 to 75 with a cervical HPV16 infection that either progressed to CIN3+ or cleared (not recorded which). Sequencing input: blood buffy coat. This sequence joins TRBV13 and TRBJ2-5, with 8 nucleotides matching TRBD1. CDR3 bases read: TGTGCCAGCAGCCGGACAGGGTCAGAGACC. Its translation is CASSRTGSET. The entire CDR3 reads CASSRTGSETQYF.